This T cell receptor beta chain was found in a study of OX40 agonist ivuxolimab in advanced cancers. Profiled with immunoSEQ multiplex PCR; TCRdb holds only in-frame clones, not every one. Of some 45,000 clones in the sample, 82% were seen once. CDR1 is MGHDK and CDR2 is SYGVNS in the germline V gene. Trimming stripped 5 bases from V and 0 bases from J, with 11 bases between. The CDR3 has 15 amino acids. The sequence was obtained from an adult with an advanced solid tumor such as melanoma, head and neck, liver or kidney cancer. Sample: CD4+ or CD8+ T cells sorted from blood, taken in a trial of the OX40 agonist ivuxolimab. The chain carries TRBV25-1 and TRBJ1-3; weak D call: TRBD1 (6 bases). As DNA, the CDR3 is TGTGCCAGCAGTTGGGGGGGCAGCTCTGGAAACACCATATATTTT. This translates into CASSWGGSSGNTIYF. Filled out from reference TRBV25-1 and TRBJ1-3, the complete variable domain reads EADIYQTPRYLVIGTGKKITLECSQTMGHDKMYWYQQDPGMELHLIHYSYGVNSTEKGDLSSESTVSRIRTEHFPLTLESARPSHTSQYLCASSWGGSSGNTIYFGEGSWLTVV.